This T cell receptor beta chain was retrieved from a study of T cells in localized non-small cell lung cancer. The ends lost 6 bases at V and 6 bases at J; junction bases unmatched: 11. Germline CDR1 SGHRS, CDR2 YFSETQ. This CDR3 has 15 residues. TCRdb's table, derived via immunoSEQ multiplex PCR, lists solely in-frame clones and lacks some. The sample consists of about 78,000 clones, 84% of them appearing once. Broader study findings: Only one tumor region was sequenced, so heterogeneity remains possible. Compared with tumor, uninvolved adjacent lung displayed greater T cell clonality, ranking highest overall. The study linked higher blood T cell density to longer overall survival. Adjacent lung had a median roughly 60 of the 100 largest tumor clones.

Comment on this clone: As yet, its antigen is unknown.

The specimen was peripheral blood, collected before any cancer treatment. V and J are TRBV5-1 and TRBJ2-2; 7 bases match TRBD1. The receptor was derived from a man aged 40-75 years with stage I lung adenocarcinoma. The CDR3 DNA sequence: TGCGCCAGCACGGAAGGGGGCCGCGGCTCCGGGGAGCTGTTTTTT. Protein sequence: CASTEGGRGSGELFF.